The 23 T cell receptor beta chains reported below all come from one sample, sequenced in a study of T cell responses to AZD1222 COVID-19 vaccine. The table came from immunoSEQ multiplex PCR; TCRdb's copy has only in-frame clones and leaves some out. The sample carries approximately 170,000 clones, over 75% recorded once. Sample: peripheral blood, taken on day 0 of AZD1222 vaccination. Receptors originate from an adult in good health.

In this sample, this clone turned up a few times. The chain links TRBV7-9 to TRBJ2-1; 9 nucleotides match TRBD2. The ends lost 3 bases at V and 7 bases at J; junction bases unmatched: 4. The germline gives CDR1 SEHNR, CDR2 FQNEAQ (reference sequence). The CDR3 has 14 amino acids. CDR3 nucleotide sequence: TGTGCCAGCAGCTTGAGCGGGGGGACAAATGAGCAGTTCTTC. It encodes CASSLSGGTNEQFF.

The rearrangement joins TRBV2 to TRBJ1-2; TRBD1 matches at 8 bases. The trim removed 0 bases at V and 6 bases at J, leaving 18 bases unmatched. Germline values: CDR1 SNHLY, CDR2 FYNNEI. The CDR3 is 19 amino acids. The CDR3 bases are TGTGCCAGCAGTGAAGCTGGGTGGACAGGGTCGAAATTGGACAATGGCTACACCTTC. This encodes CASSEAGWTGSKLDNGYTF.

The chain uses TRBV29-1 and TRBJ1-4; D remains ambiguous. The germline gives CDR1 SQVTM, CDR2 ANQGSEA. Between the trimmed V and J ends, which lost 7 bases and 8 bases, there was a span of 8 bases. The CDR3 has 10 residues. This CDR3 is CSGVGEKLFF. The DNA for the CDR3 is TGCAGCGGTGTGGGGGAAAAACTGTTTTTT.

This chain links TRBV6-5 with TRBJ2-5; no firm D call. CDR1 and CDR2 from the germline V gene are MNHEY and SVGAGI. Trimming shortened V by 1 base and J by 4 bases, and 13 bases separated the two germline ends. This CDR3 has 15 amino acids. The CDR3 region has the DNA TGTGCCAGCAGTTACTGGAACGACCCCAGAGAGACCCAGTACTTC. Translated, it gives CASSYWNDPRETQYF.

The CDR3 loop is CASNSGGSSTDTQYF. CDR3 bases: TGCGCCAGCAACTCGGGGGGATCTAGCACAGATACGCAGTATTTT. The V gene is TRBV5-1, the J gene TRBJ2-3, with 7 bases fitting TRBD2. Per the germline V gene, CDR1 is SGHRS and CDR2 is YFSETQ. V lost 6 bases to trimming and J lost 0 bases; unmatched junction nucleotides: 7. The CDR3 contains 15 residues.

The CDR3 sequence is CASSLVGTGQNGAFF. The DNA of the CDR3 is TGTGCCAGCAGCTTAGTAGGGACAGGTCAAAATGGGGCTTTCTTT. The rearrangement uses TRBV7-9 and TRBJ1-1, with 8 bases identical to TRBD1. The CDR3 is 15 residues long. Per germline, CDR1 SEHNR and CDR2 FQNEAQ (reference sequence). The J segment lost 11 bases and the V segment lost 1 base, leaving 12 bases of the junction unmatched.

The chain links TRBV20-1 to TRBJ1-1; D not resolved. CDR1 DFQATT and CDR2 SNEGSKA come from the germline V gene (reference sequence). V was pared by 4 bases and J by 6 bases, with 0 bases between. The CDR3 loop spans 8 amino acids. CDR3 in amino acids: CSATEAFF. The CDR3 coding sequence is TGCAGTGCTACTGAAGCTTTCTTT.

This clone was recorded once. V gene TRBV19 combines with J gene TRBJ1-2; no clear D gene. Per the germline V gene, CDR1 is LNHDA and CDR2 is SQIVND (reference sequence). V gave up 0 bases and J gave up 11 bases, with 7 bases separating them. The CDR3 covers 11 residues. The DNA of the CDR3 is TGTGCCAGTAGTATAGAGGGTACTTACACCTTC. Protein sequence: CASSIEGTYTF.

This chain joins TRBV6-5 and TRBJ2-7; 9 bases are shared with TRBD2. The germline gives CDR1 MNHEY, CDR2 SVGAGI. The CDR3 contains 16 residues. V was pared by 0 bases and J by 4 bases, with 7 bases of the junction left unmatched. Written as DNA, the CDR3 is TGTGCCAGCAGTTACTCGGCGGGGGGGATGTTGTACGAGCAGTACTTC. It is translated as CASSYSAGGMLYEQYF.

The chain combines TRBV9 with TRBJ2-6; possibly TRBD2 for D (7 bases). Trimming stripped 4 bases from V and 0 bases from J, with 26 bases between. CDR3 length: 21 amino acids. Looked up from germline, CDR1 is SGDLS and CDR2 is YYNGEE. This CDR3 reads CASSPTLPAGHSSSGANVLTF. The CDR3 DNA sequence: TGTGCCAGCAGCCCAACCTTACCAGCGGGACACTCAAGCTCTGGGGCCAACGTCCTGACTTTC.

This chain uses TRBV7-2 with TRBJ2-2, with D maybe TRBD2 (5 bases). CDR1 and CDR2 from the germline V gene are SGHTA and FQGNSA. With 2 bases removed from V and 0 bases from J, the gap between germline ends came to 10 bases. This CDR3 has 16 residues. CDR3 residues: CASSLIGVANTGELFF. The CDR3 DNA sequence: TGTGCCAGCAGCTTAATCGGGGTGGCGAACACCGGGGAGCTGTTTTTT.

The chain is built from TRBV13 and TRBJ2-5; D may match TRBD1 or TRBD2 (5 bases each). The CDR3 contains 14 residues. V shed 5 bases and J shed 4 bases, with 14 bases lying between them. Germline V CDR1 and CDR2: PRHDT, FYEKMQ (reference sequence). DNA for the CDR3: TGTGCCAGCAGCGGATCGGGACGAACAGAGACCCAGTACTTC. Its protein is CASSGSGRTETQYF.

CDR3 residues: CSVEDRKGAGHTGELFF. Written as DNA, the CDR3 is TGCAGCGTTGAAGATAGGAAGGGGGCAGGGCATACCGGGGAGCTGTTTTTT. V usage is TRBV29-1 and J usage is TRBJ2-2; 7 bases fit TRBD1. The CDR3 runs to 17 residues. V lost 0 bases and J lost 5; bases outside the gene matches: 12. The germline V gene has CDR1 SQVTM and CDR2 ANQGSEA.

The chain carries TRBV5-6 and TRBJ2-3; the D is unclear. CDR3 length: 14 residues. Trimming removed 4 bases at V and 0 bases at J, with 9 bases between. Germline CDR1 SGHDT, CDR2 YYEEEE. CDR3 residues: CASSQYGSTDTQYF. Here the CDR3 DNA reads TGTGCCAGCAGCCAGTACGGTAGCACAGATACGCAGTATTTT.

V and J are TRBV28 and TRBJ2-7, with 12 positions matching TRBD2. V shed 0 bases, J shed 7 bases, and the junction held 7 bases outside the gene matches. CDR1 and CDR2 (germline): MDHEN, SYDVKM. This CDR3 has 16 residues. The DNA of the CDR3 is TGTGCCAGCAGTTTATGGCTAGCGGGGGGGTATGGTGAGCAGTACTTC. Its protein is CASSLWLAGGYGEQYF.

This clone has more than one count but fewer than ten. This chain connects TRBV5-4 to TRBJ2-5; D possibly corresponds to TRBD2 (5 bases). The CDR3 spans 15 residues. Germline V gives CDR1 SGHNT, CDR2 YYREEE (reference sequence). V gave up 0 bases and J gave up 5 bases, with 14 bases separating them. CDR3 in amino acids: CASSLGGSKAETQYF. The CDR3 nucleotides are TGTGCCAGCAGCTTGGGCGGGTCAAAGGCGGAGACCCAGTACTTC.

The chain links TRBV6-1 to TRBJ1-1; D is perhaps TRBD1 (5 bases). Germline V gene lookup returns CDR1 MNHNS and CDR2 SASEGT. V was clipped by 2 bases and J by 4 bases, with 11 bases between them. CDR3 size: 14 residues. The CDR3 is CASSEQGVATEAFF. The CDR3 DNA is TGTGCCAGCAGTGAACAGGGTGTCGCCACTGAAGCTTTCTTT.

The chain carries TRBV5-6 and TRBJ2-2, with 7 bases fitting TRBD1. The germline V gene has CDR1 SGHDT and CDR2 YYEEEE. Germline trimming cut 3 bases from V and 6 bases from J; bases unmatched to any gene: 11. The CDR3 sequence is 16 residues long. CDR3 DNA sequence: TGTGCCAGCAGCTCGACAGGGCGCCGAGTAGCCGGGGAGCTGTTTTTT. It yields the protein CASSSTGRRVAGELFF.

This chain links TRBV7-9 with TRBJ2-7; maybe TRBD1 (5 bases). This CDR3 has 16 residues. V shed 5 bases and J shed 4 bases, with 21 bases lying between them. Germline CDR1 and CDR2: SEHNR and FQNEAQ (reference sequence). CDR3 coding DNA: TGTGCCAGCAGCGACGAAAGGGGTCCGCTTCGTTACGAGCAGTACTTC. It specifies CASSDERGPLRYEQYF.

This chain uses TRBV28 with TRBJ2-7; D possibly corresponds to TRBD1 (6 bases). Germline V gene data show CDR1 as MDHEN and CDR2 as SYDVKM. The V end was cut by 6 bases, the J end by 3 bases, with 6 bases between. There are 11 residues in the CDR3. CDR3 in DNA: TGTGCCAGCAGCAGGGGCTACGAGCAGTACTTC. This encodes CASSRGYEQYF. The full variable domain, rest sourced from reference TRBV28 and TRBJ2-7, is DVKVTQSSRYLVKRTGEKVFLECVQDMDHENMFWYRQDPGLGLRLIYFSYDVKMKEKGDIPEGYSVSREKKERFSLILESASTNQTSMYLCASSRGYEQYFGPGTRLTVT.

The chain combines TRBV19 with TRBJ1-3; 8 nucleotides align to TRBD1. CDR3 length: 17 amino acids. Germline CDR1 reads LNHDA; CDR2 reads SQIVND (reference sequence). V lost 1 base, J lost 8 bases, and 13 bases stayed unmatched. DNA of the CDR3: TGTGCCAGTAGTATAGGCATTGCGGACAGGGACCTGGACACCATATATTTT. This translates into CASSIGIADRDLDTIYF.

A few counts support this clone. The J gene is TRBJ1-3, the V gene TRBV10-3; 7 bases are shared with TRBD1. CDR3 size: 15 residues. The V gene's germline CDR1 is ENHRY and CDR2 SYGVKD. V dropped 6 bases and J dropped 1; count of bases not matched to a gene: 6. For the CDR3, the DNA is TGTGCCATCAGCCAAGGGGACAGATCTGGAAACACCATATATTTT. Protein sequence: CAISQGDRSGNTIYF.

The CDR3 here is CASSLMSTGRETQYF. Here the CDR3 DNA reads TGTGCCAGCAGCTTAATGAGTACAGGGCGAGAGACCCAGTACTTC. The J gene is TRBJ2-5, the V gene TRBV7-6; weak D call: TRBD1 (6 bases). Germline V lookup: CDR1 SGHVS, CDR2 FNYEAQ. With 2 bases removed from V and 4 bases from J, the gap between germline ends came to 14 bases. CDR3 length equals 15 residues.